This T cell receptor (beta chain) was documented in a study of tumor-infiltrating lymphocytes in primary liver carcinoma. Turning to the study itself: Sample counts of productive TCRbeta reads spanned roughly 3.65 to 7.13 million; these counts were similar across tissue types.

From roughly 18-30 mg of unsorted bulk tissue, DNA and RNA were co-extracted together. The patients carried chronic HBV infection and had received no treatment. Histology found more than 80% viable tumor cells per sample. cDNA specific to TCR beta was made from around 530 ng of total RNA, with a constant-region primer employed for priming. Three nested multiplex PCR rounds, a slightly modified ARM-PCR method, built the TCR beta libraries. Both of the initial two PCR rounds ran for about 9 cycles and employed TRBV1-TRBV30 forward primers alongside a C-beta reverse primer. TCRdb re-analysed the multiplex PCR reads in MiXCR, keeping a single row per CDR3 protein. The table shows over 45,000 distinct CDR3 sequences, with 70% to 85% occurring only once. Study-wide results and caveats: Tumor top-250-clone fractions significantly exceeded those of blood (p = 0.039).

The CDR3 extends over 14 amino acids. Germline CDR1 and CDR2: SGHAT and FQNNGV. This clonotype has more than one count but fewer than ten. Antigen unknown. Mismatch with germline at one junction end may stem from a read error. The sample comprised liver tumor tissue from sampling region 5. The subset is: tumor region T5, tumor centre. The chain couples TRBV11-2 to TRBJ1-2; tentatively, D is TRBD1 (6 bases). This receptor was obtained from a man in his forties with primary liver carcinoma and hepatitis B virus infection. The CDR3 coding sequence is TGTACCAGCAGGGAGAGGGACACCACGTATGGCTACACCTTC. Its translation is CTSRERDTTYGYTF.